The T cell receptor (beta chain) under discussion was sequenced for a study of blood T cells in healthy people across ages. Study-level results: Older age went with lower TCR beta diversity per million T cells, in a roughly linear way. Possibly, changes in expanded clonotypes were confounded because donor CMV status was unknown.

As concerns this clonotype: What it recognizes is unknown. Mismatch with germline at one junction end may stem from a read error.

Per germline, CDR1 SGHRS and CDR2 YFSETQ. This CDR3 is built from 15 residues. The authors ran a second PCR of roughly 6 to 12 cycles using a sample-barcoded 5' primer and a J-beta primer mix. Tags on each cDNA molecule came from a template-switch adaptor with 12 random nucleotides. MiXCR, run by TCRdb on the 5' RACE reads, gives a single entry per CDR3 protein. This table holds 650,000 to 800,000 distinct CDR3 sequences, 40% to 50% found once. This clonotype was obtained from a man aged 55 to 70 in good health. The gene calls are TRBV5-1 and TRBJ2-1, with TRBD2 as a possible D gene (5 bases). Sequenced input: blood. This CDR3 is CTSSLVSGGSNEQFF. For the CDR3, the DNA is TGCACCAGCAGCTTGGTAAGCGGCGGTAGCAATGAGCAGTTCTTC.